This TCR beta chain derives from a study of T cell responses to AZD1222 COVID-19 vaccine. This table comes from immunoSEQ multiplex PCR, and its TCRdb copy is limited to in-frame clones, with some not included. Of approximately 130,000 clones listed, 80% to 90% are singletons. The clonotype comes from an adult who received the AZD1222 COVID-19 vaccine. Sequencing used peripheral blood, obtained 28 days after the second AZD1222 dose.

This CDR3 reads CASSPPVGGGYEQFF. In DNA, the CDR3 is TGTGCCAGCAGCCCCCCAGTGGGCGGGGGCTATGAGCAGTTCTTC. V and J are TRBV7-3 and TRBJ2-1, with a weak D call TRBD2 (7 bases). CDR3 size: 15 residues. Trimming took 5 bases from V and 8 from J, leaving 19 bases between them. Germline loops: CDR1 SGHTA, CDR2 FQGTGA. The whole variable domain, remainder taken from reference TRBV7-3 and TRBJ2-1, is GAGVSQTPSNKVTEKGKYVELRCDPISGHTALYWYRQSLGQGPEFLIYFQGTGAADDSGLPNDRFFAVRPEGSVSTLKIQRTERGDSAVYLCASSPPVGGGYEQFFGPGTRLTVL.